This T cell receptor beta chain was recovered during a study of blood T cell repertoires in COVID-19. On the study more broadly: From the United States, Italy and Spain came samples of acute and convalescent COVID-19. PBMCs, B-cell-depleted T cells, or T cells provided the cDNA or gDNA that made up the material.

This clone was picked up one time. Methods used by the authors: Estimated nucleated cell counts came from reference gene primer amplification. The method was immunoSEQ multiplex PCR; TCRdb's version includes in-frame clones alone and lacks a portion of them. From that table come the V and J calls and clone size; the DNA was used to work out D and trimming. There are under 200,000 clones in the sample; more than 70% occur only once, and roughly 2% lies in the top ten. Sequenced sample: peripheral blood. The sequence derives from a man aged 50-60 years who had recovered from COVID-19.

The CDR3 sequence: CASSEPQGYTQYF. The CDR3 nucleotides are TGTGCCAGCAGCGAACCACAGGGGTATACGCAGTATTTT. This chain connects TRBV7-2 to TRBJ2-3, with 7 bases fitting TRBD1. This CDR3 is 13 amino acids long. Germline V gives CDR1 SGHTA, CDR2 FQGNSA. The trim removed 5 bases at V and 7 bases at J, leaving 6 bases unmatched.